The clone carrying this TCR beta chain occurred a few times. Isolation recovered at least 6 million PBMCs from every sample. These data belong to a study of blood T cells in healthy people across ages. Through a sample-barcoded 5' primer and a J-beta primer mix, a second PCR was run for roughly 7 to 11 cycles. TCRdb redid the calling of the 5' RACE reads with MiXCR, one entry per CDR3 protein. Seen here are roughly 1.5 million distinct CDR3 sequences, roughly 43% observed once, and the top ten hold about 4.1%. J was trimmed by 5 bases and V by 5 bases; bases with no gene match: 20. Germline-derived CDR1 and CDR2 are SGHTA and FQGNSA. The CDR3 covers 18 residues.

This chain uses TRBV7-2 with TRBJ2-5; 7 nucleotides match TRBD2. Material for sequencing was blood. The TCR was taken from a woman aged 18 to 35 in good health. The CDR3 reads CASSRTGTHRNGRETQYF. The CDR3 coding sequence is TGTGCCAGCAGCCGAACCGGGACTCATAGAAACGGGAGGGAGACCCAGTACTTC.